These 29 T cell receptor beta chains originate from one sample sequenced in a study of T cell clonotyping in hematopoietic cell transplantation (dated by TCRdb to the early 2020s). Library preparation was by the immunoSEQ multiplex PCR assay. The immuneACCESS repertoire file appears here via TCRdb, limited to in-frame rearrangements. These files lack a portion of the clones; in checked studies, under half of the deficit traces to unresolved V genes, and the cause of the others is not known. The sample table holds just under 20,000 clones, of which 79% were seen once. Clones ranked in the top ten supply 14% to 15% of the sample. What was sequenced was peripheral blood mononuclear cells. The source of these receptors is a man in his 60s in good health. Some clones in this sample may be carry-over from other donors' samples.

V is TRBV20-1 and J is TRBJ2-5; no clear D gene. This CDR3 is 11 amino acids long. Germline-derived CDR1 and CDR2 are DFQATT and SNEGSKA (reference sequence). V was cut by 4 bases and J by 1 base, with 4 bases left in between. The CDR3 reads CSATAQETQYF. The CDR3 DNA reads TGCAGTGCTACAGCCCAAGAGACCCAGTACTTC.

The chain combines TRBV6-5 with TRBJ1-4, with 11 bases identical to TRBD1. The CDR3 consists of 15 residues. J gave up 8 bases and V 3 bases, and 5 bases lay outside the gene matches. The germline gives CDR1 MNHEY, CDR2 SVGAGI. Here the CDR3 DNA reads TGTGCCAGCAGTTATTTGGACAGGGGGCCCGAAAAACTGTTTTTT. It codes for CASSYLDRGPEKLFF.

The rearrangement joins TRBV30 to TRBJ1-5; perhaps TRBD1 as D (6 bases). The CDR3 sequence is 12 residues long. The V and J ends lost 5 bases and 9 bases respectively, with 14 bases between them. In germline, CDR1 is GTSNPN, CDR2 SVGIG (reference sequence). For the CDR3, the DNA is TGTGCCTGGGACGCGGCAGGGGTGCCCCAGCATTTT. The encoded protein is CAWDAAGVPQHF.

The rearrangement uses TRBV6-6 and TRBJ2-7; either TRBD1 or TRBD2 may supply D (5 bases each). The V end was cut by 6 bases, the J end by 6 bases, with 9 bases between. The CDR3 has 11 residues. Germline V lookup: CDR1 MNHNY, CDR2 SVGAGI (reference sequence). The CDR3 DNA reads as TGTGCCAGCAGAGGTGGGGGCGAGCAGTACTTC. Protein sequence: CASRGGGEQYF.

This clone was seen a single time. V and J are TRBV30 and TRBJ2-1, with D possibly being TRBD1 or TRBD2 (5 bases each). Germline V gene lookup returns CDR1 GTSNPN and CDR2 SVGIG (reference sequence). The germline V and J ends were trimmed by 3 bases and 4 bases, with 7 bases remaining between them. CDR3 size: 12 residues. CDR3 amino acids: CAWRGVYNEQFF. CDR3 in DNA: TGTGCCTGGAGGGGGGTGTACAATGAGCAGTTCTTC.

The chain joins TRBV7-9 to TRBJ1-1; maybe TRBD1 (6 bases). Deletions cut 2 bases from V and 2 bases from J, with 9 bases between. The length of the CDR3 is 14 residues. Germline CDR1 is SEHNR and CDR2 is FQNEAQ (reference sequence). CDR3 protein: CASSLLGGNTEAFF. In DNA form, the CDR3 reads TGTGCCAGCAGCTTACTTGGGGGCAACACTGAAGCTTTCTTT. The full variable domain, its missing parts supplied by reference TRBV7-9 and TRBJ1-1, is DTGVSQNPRHKITKRGQNVTFRCDPISEHNRLYWYRQTLGQGPEFLTYFQNEAQLEKSRLLSDRFSAERPKGSFSTLEIQRTEQGDSAMYLCASSLLGGNTEAFFGQGTRLTVV.

The J gene is TRBJ1-5, the V gene TRBV7-8, with a tentative D call TRBD1 (6 bases). The CDR3 is 17 residues long. The germline CDR1 and CDR2 sequences are SGHVS and FQNEAQ. V was pared by 5 bases and J by 4 bases, with 21 bases between. The CDR3 region is CASSPDRLRHPNQPQHF. The CDR3 bases are TGTGCCAGCAGCCCAGACAGGTTACGGCATCCGAATCAGCCCCAGCATTTT.

The V call is TRBV19, the J call TRBJ1-2, with a tentative D call TRBD1 (5 bases). This CDR3 spans 13 amino acids. CDR1 is LNHDA, CDR2 SQIVND, per germline (reference sequence). The V and J ends lost 3 bases and 8 bases respectively, with 13 bases between them. The CDR3 DNA follows: TGTGCCAGTAGTATCGGACAATCGGACGGCTACACCTTC. Translating it yields CASSIGQSDGYTF.

This chain connects TRBV28 to TRBJ1-2; the D gene is possibly TRBD1 (5 bases). V gave up 2 bases and J gave up 4 bases, with 8 bases separating them. CDR1 and CDR2 (germline): MDHEN, SYDVKM. The CDR3 extends over 13 amino acids. The CDR3 sequence is CASSLEGRYGYTF. The CDR3 DNA reads TGTGCCAGCAGTTTAGAGGGGCGCTATGGCTACACCTTC.

The V gene is TRBV29-1, the J gene TRBJ1-1; D possibly corresponds to TRBD1 (5 bases). The germline V and J ends were trimmed by 3 bases and 6 bases, with 14 bases remaining between them. Germline CDR1 and CDR2: SQVTM and ANQGSEA. The CDR3 sequence is 13 residues long. The DNA for the CDR3 is TGCAGCGTTGAGCGGGGGGGAGTCTCTGAAGCTTTCTTT. Translated: CSVERGGVSEAFF.

The chain couples TRBV7-2 to TRBJ2-5; the match to TRBD1 covers 8 bases. The CDR3 length is 14 residues. Trimming took 3 bases from V and 7 from J; bases not matched to a gene: 7. Germline V lookup: CDR1 SGHTA, CDR2 FQGNSA. In DNA form, the CDR3 reads TGTGCCAGCAGCTTCGGGCAGGGGGCTGGGACCCAGTACTTC. This encodes CASSFGQGAGTQYF.

The chain couples TRBV30 to TRBJ2-7; D gene ambiguous. Trimming left V 5 bases short and J 2 bases short, with 13 bases between. Germline CDR1 GTSNPN, CDR2 SVGIG (reference sequence). The CDR3 consists of 13 residues. In nucleotides, the CDR3 is TGTGCCTGGGCAACCTACAGCACCTACGAGCAGTACTTC. Amino acids: CAWATYSTYEQYF. Combining the CDR3 with reference TRBV30 and TRBJ2-7 gives the whole variable domain SQTIHQWPATLVQPVGSPLSLECTVEGTSNPNLYWYRQAAGRGLQLLFYSVGIGQISSEVPQNLSASRPQDRQFILSSKKLLLSDSGFYLCAWATYSTYEQYFGPGTRLTVT.

This clone has a single count. The gene calls are TRBV6-5 and TRBJ2-7; D is undetermined. The germline V and J ends were trimmed by 1 base and 6 bases, with 1 base remaining between them. The CDR3 has 10 residues. Germline assignment: CDR1 MNHEY and CDR2 SVGAGI. CDR3 sequence reads: CASSYCEQYV. Written as DNA, the CDR3 is TGTGCCAGCAGTTACTGCGAGCAGTACGTC.

This clone is a singleton in its sample. This chain connects TRBV20-1 to TRBJ2-1; D is unresolved. Germline V CDR1 and CDR2: DFQATT, SNEGSKA (reference sequence). The CDR3 runs to 11 residues. The V and J ends lost 4 bases and 5 bases respectively, with 6 bases between them. The CDR3 loop is CSAINNNEQFF. The DNA of the CDR3 is TGCAGTGCTATAAACAACAATGAGCAGTTCTTC.

The chain couples TRBV7-9 to TRBJ1-4; D uncertain. Germline CDR1 and CDR2: SEHNR and FQNEAQ (reference sequence). CDR3 length: 13 amino acids. The V and J ends lost 8 bases and 7 bases respectively, with 14 bases between them. CDR3 coding DNA: TGTGCCAGCTCGCCCATAGGAACTGAAAAACTGTTTTTT. Its translation is CASSPIGTEKLFF.

The chain carries TRBV18 and TRBJ1-1; the match to TRBD1 covers 7 bases. The V gene's germline CDR1 is KGHSH and CDR2 LQKENI. This CDR3 is 18 amino acids long. The ends lost 6 bases at V and 0 bases at J; junction bases unmatched: 16. CDR3 nucleotide sequence: TGTGCCAGCTCTACCAGGGTAGTACAGGGGATTATGAACACTGAAGCTTTCTTT. Its translation: CASSTRVVQGIMNTEAFF.

The rearrangement joins TRBV9 to TRBJ1-1; D is possibly TRBD1 (6 bases). Germline CDR1 reads SGDLS; CDR2 reads YYNGEE. The CDR3 covers 14 residues. Trimming stripped 3 bases from V and 3 bases from J, with 12 bases between. Written as DNA, the CDR3 is TGTGCCAGCAGCGAATTACAGGGAGACACTGAAGCTTTCTTT. It codes for CASSELQGDTEAFF.

This sequence joins TRBV7-8 and TRBJ1-2; no firm D call. Germline V gene sequence: CDR1 SGHVS, CDR2 FQNEAQ. Trimming removed 5 bases from V and 2 bases from J, with 6 bases in between. This CDR3 is built from 12 residues. The CDR3 nucleotides read TGTGCCAGCAGCCCAGAAAACTATGGCTACACCTTC. Translation: CASSPENYGYTF.

The chain has TRBV18 and TRBJ2-5; D possibly uses TRBD1 or TRBD2 (5 bases each). CDR3 size: 15 residues. Germline CDR1 is KGHSH and CDR2 is LQKENI. Trimming took 6 bases from V and 1 from J, leaving 15 bases between them. Written as DNA, the CDR3 is TGTGCCAGCTCCCCTGAAACTGGGGGCCAAGAGACCCAGTACTTC. Translated, it gives CASSPETGGQETQYF.

J is TRBJ2-2 and V is TRBV2, with D maybe TRBD2 (6 bases). This CDR3 comprises 14 residues. The V gene's germline CDR1 is SNHLY and CDR2 FYNNEI. Trimming removed 4 bases at V and 6 bases at J, with 12 bases between. CDR3 nucleotide sequence: TGTGCCAGCAGTGTTCGGGGGTTCGCCGGGGAGCTGTTTTTT. It yields the protein CASSVRGFAGELFF.

The gene calls are TRBV6-6 and TRBJ2-5, with D perhaps TRBD2 (7 bases). This CDR3 spans 14 amino acids. Between the trimmed V and J ends, which lost 2 bases and 3 bases, there was a span of 10 bases. Germline lookup yields CDR1 MNHNY and CDR2 SVGAGI (reference sequence). The CDR3 loop is CASSYEGGKETQYF. DNA of the CDR3: TGTGCCAGCAGTTACGAGGGGGGGAAAGAGACCCAGTACTTC.

The J gene is TRBJ1-2, the V gene TRBV9, with D unclear. Germline lookup yields CDR1 SGDLS and CDR2 YYNGEE. This CDR3 is 15 amino acids long. Trimming stripped 0 bases from V and 0 bases from J, with 9 bases between. The chain's CDR3 is CASSVALAANYGYTF. In nucleotides, the CDR3 is TGTGCCAGCAGCGTAGCTTTGGCAGCTAACTATGGCTACACCTTC. Drawing the rest from reference TRBV9 and TRBJ1-2, the complete variable domain is DSGVTQTPKHLITATGQRVTLRCSPRSGDLSVYWYQQSLDQGLQFLIQYYNGEERAKGNILERFSAQQFPDLHSELNLSSLELGDSALYFCASSVALAANYGYTFGSGTRLTVV.

The V gene is TRBV5-4, the J gene TRBJ2-6; either TRBD1 or TRBD2 may supply D (6 bases each). Germline values: CDR1 SGHNT, CDR2 YYREEE (reference sequence). V lost 4 bases and J lost 2, with 10 bases in between. The length of the CDR3 is 15 residues. CDR3 in amino acids: CASSPGEAGANVLTF. The CDR3 nucleotides read TGTGCCAGCAGCCCAGGGGAGGCTGGGGCCAACGTCCTGACTTTC. The complete variable domain, with remaining parts taken from reference TRBV5-4 and TRBJ2-6, reads ETGVTQSPTHLIKTRGQQVTLRCSSQSGHNTVSWYQQALGQGPQFIFQYYREEENGRGNFPPRFSGLQFPNYSSELNVNALELDDSALYLCASSPGEAGANVLTFGAGSRLTVL.

The chain has TRBV29-1 and TRBJ1-4; D is undetermined. V was pared by 6 bases and J by 0 bases, with 5 bases between. The germline V gene has CDR1 SQVTM and CDR2 ANQGSEA. The length of the CDR3 is 12 residues. CDR3 sequence reads: CSVAATNEKLFF. Here the CDR3 DNA reads TGCAGCGTAGCAGCAACTAATGAAAAACTGTTTTTT.

The chain combines TRBV7-9 with TRBJ2-5; D tentatively reads TRBD1 or TRBD2 (6 bases each). Germline CDR1 SEHNR, CDR2 FQNEAQ (reference sequence). The V end was cut by 1 base, the J end by 4 bases, with 10 bases between. There are 14 residues in the CDR3. The CDR3 region is CASSLGGGGETQYF. CDR3 nucleotides: TGTGCCAGCAGCTTAGGAGGAGGGGGAGAGACCCAGTACTTC.

V is TRBV7-2 and J is TRBJ2-5; the match to TRBD2 covers 10 bases. Trimming at V came to 0 bases and at J to 3 bases, leaving 1 base not matched to a gene. This CDR3 has 15 residues. Germline V CDR1 and CDR2: SGHTA, FQGNSA. The chain's CDR3 is CASSLAGLAEETQYF. The DNA for the CDR3 is TGTGCCAGCAGCTTAGCAGGACTAGCGGAAGAGACCCAGTACTTC.

The chain couples TRBV4-1 to TRBJ2-1; 9 nucleotides line up with TRBD2. With 0 bases clipped from V and 8 bases from J, the junction kept 5 bases outside the gene matches. Germline CDR1 reads MGHRA; CDR2 reads YSYEKL. The CDR3 totals 15 residues. In DNA, the CDR3 is TGCGCCAGCAGCCAAGAGGATCTAGCGGGGTATGAGCAGTTCTTC. Protein product: CASSQEDLAGYEQFF.

J is TRBJ2-5 and V is TRBV7-9; perhaps TRBD1 as D (7 bases). Deletions cut 5 bases from V and 5 bases from J, with 21 bases between. Germline values: CDR1 SEHNR, CDR2 FQNEAQ (reference sequence). This CDR3 comprises 16 residues. The CDR3 protein is CASSRFTGEGGETQYF. The CDR3 region has the DNA TGTGCCAGCAGCCGCTTTACAGGGGAAGGAGGGGAGACCCAGTACTTC.

The chain couples TRBV4-1 to TRBJ1-4; 8 bases match TRBD1. Germline CDR1 reads MGHRA; CDR2 reads YSYEKL. This CDR3 is built from 16 residues. With V trimmed by 1 base and J by 0 bases, 1 base remained unmatched. CDR3 sequence reads: CASSQAQGATNEKLFF. CDR3 DNA: TGCGCCAGCAGCCAAGCACAGGGGGCAACTAATGAAAAACTGTTTTTT.